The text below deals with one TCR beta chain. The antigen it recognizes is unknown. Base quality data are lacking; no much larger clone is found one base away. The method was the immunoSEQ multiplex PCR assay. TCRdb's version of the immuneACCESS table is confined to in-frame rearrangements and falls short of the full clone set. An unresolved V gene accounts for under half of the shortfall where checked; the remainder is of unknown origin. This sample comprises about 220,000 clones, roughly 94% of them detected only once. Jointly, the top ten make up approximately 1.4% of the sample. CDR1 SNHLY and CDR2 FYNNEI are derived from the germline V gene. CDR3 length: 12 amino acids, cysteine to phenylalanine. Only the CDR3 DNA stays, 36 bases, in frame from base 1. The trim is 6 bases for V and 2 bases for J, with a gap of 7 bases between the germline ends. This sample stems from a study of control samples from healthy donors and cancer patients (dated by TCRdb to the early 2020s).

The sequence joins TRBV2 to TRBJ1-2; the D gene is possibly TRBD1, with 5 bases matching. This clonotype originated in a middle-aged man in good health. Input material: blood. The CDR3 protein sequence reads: CASRRQNYGYTF. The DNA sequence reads TGTGCCAGCAGGAGACAGAACTATGGCTACACCTTC.